These T cell receptor beta chains were read from a single sample in a study of cytomegalovirus exposure and HLA in healthy donors. Method: immunoSEQ multiplex PCR; TCRdb's copy keeps in-frame clones and lacks some. The profile shows around 90,000 clones, 65% to 80% of them singletons. What was sequenced was PBMCs. Receptors were obtained from a man aged 30 to 39 in good health and CMV-seronegative. Each CDR3 is given with its conserved first and last residue. D genes are given only for firm matches. Only some rows state a clone size, as once, few, many or a class for expanded clones.

d_gene	v_gene	j_gene	abundance	CDR3aa	CDR3nt
NA	TRBV6-5	TRBJ1-1	NA	CASRRQVPNTEAFF	TGTGCCAGCAGACGCCAGGTCCCCAACACTGAAGCTTTCTTT
NA	TRBV6-1	TRBJ2-1	NA	CASMRAHGGMNEQFF	TGTGCCAGCATGCGCGCTCACGGAGGGATGAATGAGCAGTTCTTC
NA	TRBV7-9	TRBJ1-1	NA	CASSLASFRAGPEQTEAFF	TGTGCCAGCAGCTTAGCATCCTTCAGGGCCGGTCCCGAACAGACTGAAGCTTTCTTT
NA	TRBV2	TRBJ1-4	NA	CASWLKKYEKLFF	TGTGCCAGCTGGCTGAAGAAGTATGAAAAACTGTTTTTT
TRBD1	TRBV7-2	TRBJ1-6	NA	CASSRQGGNSPLHF	TGTGCCAGCAGCCGACAGGGGGGTAATTCCCCCCTCCACTTT
NA	TRBV5-1	TRBJ2-7	NA	CASSLDSSSYEQYF	TGCGCCAGCAGCTTGGATAGTAGCTCCTACGAGCAGTACTTC
TRBD2	TRBV5-1	TRBJ2-5	NA	CASSVRGSGDETQYF	TGCGCCAGCAGTGTCCGGGGTAGCGGGGACGAGACCCAGTACTTC
NA	TRBV6-6	TRBJ1-1	NA	CASSSEGLTNTEAFF	TGTGCCAGCAGTTCTGAAGGACTCACGAACACTGAAGCTTTCTTT
TRBD1	TRBV6-1	TRBJ1-1	NA	CASRTTGMNTEAFF	TGTGCCAGCAGAACGACAGGGATGAACACTGAAGCTTTCTTT
NA	TRBV7-2	TRBJ2-1	NA	CASSFSGSSYNEQFF	TGTGCCAGCAGCTTTAGCGGAAGCTCCTACAATGAGCAGTTCTTC
NA	TRBV7-6	TRBJ2-2	NA	CASSLARGRTGELFF	TGTGCCAGCAGCTTGGCAAGGGGTCGCACCGGGGAGCTGTTTTTT
NA	TRBV28	TRBJ1-5	NA	CASSLIGDSNQPQHF	TGTGCCAGCAGTTTAATCGGGGATAGCAATCAGCCCCAGCATTTT
NA	TRBV7-9	TRBJ1-5	NA	CASSYSGSNQPQHF	TGTGCCAGCAGCTACAGTGGTAGCAATCAGCCCCAGCATTTT
NA	TRBV30	TRBJ1-5	NA	CAWSVGGNGNQPQHF	TGTGCCTGGAGTGTAGGAGGAAATGGCAATCAGCCCCAGCATTTT
NA	TRBV6-1	TRBJ1-2	NA	CASSGKGADYGYTF	TGTGCCAGCAGTGGGAAAGGGGCGGACTATGGCTACACCTTC
TRBD1	TRBV19	TRBJ2-6	NA	CASSLRDRGLLTGANVLTF	TGTGCCAGTAGCCTACGGGACAGGGGGCTCCTTACGGGGGCCAACGTCCTGACTTTC
NA	TRBV19	TRBJ2-7	NA	CASQGQFSYEQYF	TGTGCCAGCCAAGGACAGTTCTCCTACGAGCAGTACTTC
TRBD2	TRBV19	TRBJ2-1	NA	CASSMLAGGYNEQFF	TGTGCCAGTAGTATGCTAGCGGGGGGGTACAATGAGCAGTTCTTC
NA	TRBV6-1	TRBJ1-5	NA	CASSAMGQASQPQHF	TGTGCCAGCAGTGCTATGGGACAAGCGAGTCAGCCCCAGCATTTT
NA	TRBV15	TRBJ1-1	NA	CATSKDFDTSDTEAFF	TGTGCCACCAGCAAGGACTTCGACACAAGCGACACTGAAGCTTTCTTT
NA	TRBV9	TRBJ2-3	few	CASSVASWRSTDTQYF	TGTGCCAGCAGCGTAGCGAGTTGGCGGAGCACAGATACGCAGTATTTT
TRBD1	TRBV2	TRBJ2-2	NA	CASRQGVGTGELFF	TGTGCCAGCAGGCAGGGGGTAGGCACCGGGGAGCTGTTTTTT
NA	TRBV19	TRBJ1-2	few	CASSIGPQDRYGYTF	TGTGCCAGTAGTATAGGTCCACAGGATCGCTATGGCTACACCTTC
TRBD1	TRBV2	TRBJ1-2	NA	CASSTRQGGSDGYTF	TGTGCCAGCAGTACACGACAGGGTGGGTCCGATGGCTACACCTTC
TRBD1	TRBV19	TRBJ1-5	NA	CASTPDRVSNQPQHF	TGTGCCAGTACCCCCGACAGGGTAAGCAATCAGCCCCAGCATTTT
TRBD1	TRBV19	TRBJ2-6	NA	CASSGTGNPGANVLTF	TGTGCCAGTAGTGGGACAGGGAACCCTGGGGCCAACGTCCTGACTTTC
TRBD1	TRBV18	TRBJ1-6	few	CASSSGTESSYNSPLHF	TGTGCCAGCTCGTCCGGGACAGAGAGCTCCTATAATTCACCCCTCCACTTT
NA	TRBV7-9	TRBJ2-1	NA	CASSSRQAGNEQFF	TGTGCCAGCAGCTCGCGACAGGCGGGCAATGAGCAGTTCTTC
NA	TRBV28	TRBJ1-2	NA	CASSLRDYGYTF	TGTGCCAGCAGTTTACGGGACTATGGCTACACCTTC
TRBD2	TRBV7-6	TRBJ2-2	NA	CASSSRLRGDTGELFF	TGTGCCAGCAGCTCACGCCTTCGGGGGGACACCGGGGAGCTGTTTTTT
NA	TRBV28	TRBJ1-1	few	CASSFKIGLSSWYTEAFF	TGTGCCAGCAGTTTCAAGATAGGACTCTCATCATGGTACACTGAAGCTTTCTTT
TRBD1	TRBV7-3	TRBJ1-6	NA	CASARQGDSPLHF	TGTGCCAGCGCGCGACAGGGGGATTCACCCCTCCACTTT
TRBD1	TRBV5-1	TRBJ1-1	NA	CASSLAKGAGTEAFF	TGCGCCAGCAGCTTGGCCAAGGGGGCAGGCACTGAAGCTTTCTTT
TRBD1	TRBV15	TRBJ2-2	few	CATRWTGSEAGELFF	TGTGCCACCAGGTGGACAGGGAGTGAGGCCGGGGAGCTGTTTTTT
NA	TRBV29-1	TRBJ1-3	NA	CSFKSSGNTIYF	TGCAGCTTCAAGTCCAGTGGAAACACCATATATTTT
TRBD2	TRBV10-2	TRBJ2-3	NA	CASSDGGGDTQYF	TGCGCCAGCAGTGATGGCGGGGGGGATACGCAGTATTTT
TRBD1	TRBV19	TRBJ1-6	NA	CAVRAGTVNSPLHF	TGTGCCGTTAGAGCCGGGACAGTTAATTCACCCCTCCACTTT
NA	TRBV6-5	TRBJ2-2	few	CASSPARRSGELFF	TGTGCCAGCAGCCCAGCGAGGAGGAGCGGGGAGCTGTTTTTT
NA	TRBV19	TRBJ1-6	NA	CASSTHRQGGDSPLHF	TGTGCCAGTAGTACACACCGTCAGGGAGGAGATTCACCCCTCCACTTT
NA	TRBV11-3	TRBJ2-1	NA	CASSLGAGRGIAKQFF	TGTGCCAGCAGCTTAGGCGCAGGCCGGGGGATAGCTAAGCAGTTCTTC
TRBD2	TRBV5-5	TRBJ2-7	once	CASSFGSGGARFVGEQYF	TGTGCCAGCAGCTTCGGTTCCGGGGGGGCTCGCTTTGTAGGTGAGCAGTACTTC
TRBD1	TRBV6-5	TRBJ1-5	NA	CASRGTGEGNQPQHF	TGTGCCAGCAGGGGAACAGGGGAAGGGAATCAGCCCCAGCATTTT
NA	TRBV28	TRBJ2-5	NA	CASILNEGDETQYF	TGTGCCAGCATCCTTAACGAGGGAGACGAGACCCAGTACTTC
NA	TRBV7-2	TRBJ1-3	NA	CASSLQTMGNTIYF	TGTGCCAGCAGCTTACAGACAATGGGAAACACCATATATTTT
TRBD1	TRBV11-2	TRBJ1-1	NA	CASSGTGVNTEAFF	TGTGCCAGCAGCGGCACAGGGGTAAACACTGAAGCTTTCTTT
TRBD1	TRBV7-2	TRBJ2-7	NA	CASSRAGTGGHEQYF	TGTGCCAGCAGCCGGGCCGGGACAGGGGGACACGAGCAGTACTTC
NA	TRBV7-8	TRBJ2-1	NA	CASSLAFIDNEQFF	TGTGCCAGCAGCTTAGCGTTCATAGACAATGAGCAGTTCTTC
NA	TRBV5-1	TRBJ1-2	NA	CASSLVAGANYGYTF	TGCGCCAGCAGCTTGGTAGCAGGGGCAAACTATGGCTACACCTTC
NA	TRBV6-5	TRBJ2-7	NA	CASRMGGPSYEQYF	TGTGCCAGCAGGATGGGCGGGCCTTCCTACGAGCAGTACTTC
NA	TRBV7-9	TRBJ1-1	NA	CASSLDREKNTEAFF	TGTGCCAGCAGCTTAGATCGGGAGAAGAACACTGAAGCTTTCTTT
TRBD2	TRBV19	TRBJ2-7	NA	CASRTTSGGPPTYEQYF	TGTGCCAGTAGGACTACTAGCGGGGGGCCACCCACCTACGAGCAGTACTTC
NA	TRBV30	TRBJ2-1	NA	CAWNSQGHSEQFF	TGTGCCTGGAACTCGCAGGGACACTCTGAGCAGTTCTTC
NA	TRBV19	TRBJ1-1	NA	CASSKSLEGNTEAFF	TGTGCCAGTAGTAAAAGCCTGGAGGGAAACACTGAAGCTTTCTTT
TRBD2	TRBV28	TRBJ2-2	NA	CASSFFAGVTGELFF	TGTGCCAGCAGTTTCTTCGCGGGGGTGACCGGGGAGCTGTTTTTT
TRBD1	TRBV28	TRBJ1-2	NA	CASSVTGFAYGYTF	TGTGCCAGCAGTGTGACAGGGTTCGCCTATGGCTACACCTTC
NA	TRBV14	TRBJ1-5	NA	CASSQDGNQPQHF	TGTGCCAGCAGCCAAGACGGGAATCAGCCCCAGCATTTT
NA	TRBV19	TRBJ1-2	NA	CASSIPRGGYTF	TGTGCCAGTAGTATTCCTAGGGGAGGCTACACCTTC
TRBD1	TRBV9	TRBJ1-2	NA	CASSATGQPNYGYTF	TGTGCCAGCAGCGCGACGGGACAGCCTAACTATGGCTACACCTTC